The following is a T cell receptor beta chain sequence with its context. This clone was counted once. Its target antigen remains unknown. Base-call qualities are not available, and no considerably larger clone is one nucleotide away. This entry comes from a study of graft-versus-host responses after intestinal transplantation (dated by TCRdb to the early 2020s). With respect to the entire study: The transplants that recipients received were multivisceral, liver-intestinal, or isolated intestinal. Donor T cell macrochimerism was defined as a peak of at least 4% donor T cells among recipient peripheral blood mononuclear cells. Rather than being sequenced by the commercial service, samples from a few later patients were sequenced in-house on an Illumina MiSeq and processed with MiXCR. Every recipient was given anti-thymocyte globulin induction, followed by about 3 years of maintenance tacrolimus and steroids. The cohort enrolled 24 intestinal transplant recipients, one of whom was a retransplant, and a few patients without pretransplant specimens were excluded. To identify alloreactive clones, pre-transplant mixed lymphocyte reaction products were sequenced and compared with unstimulated pre-transplant donor and recipient T cells. After intestinal transplantation, graft-versus-host and host-versus-graft alloreactive T cell clones in the graft, circulation and bone marrow were tracked using bulk TCR-beta CDR3 sequencing.

Reading the germline V gene gives CDR1 MGHDK and CDR2 SYGVNS. The CDR3 sequence holds 18 residues, the cysteine and phenylalanine included. Here the CDR3 DNA is all that survives: 54 bases in frame from base 1. V was cut back by 0 bases and J by 5 bases, leaving a gap of 22 bases between them. General findings and caveats noted by the study authors: Conclusions were limited by the relatively low number and heterogeneity of intestinal transplant patients. In patients with donor T cell macrochimerism, the allografts had high GvH to HvG T cell clonal ratios. GvH clones were detected in recipient bone marrow, and some of these GvH clones were observed earlier in ileal mucosa or blood, consistent with an intestinal mucosal origin. Peak levels of circulating GvH clones were associated with declines in HvG clones early after transplant.

The library came from the immunoSEQ multiplex PCR assay. For most patients, genomic DNA was isolated with the Qiagen DNeasy Blood and Tissue Kit and sent frozen to Adaptive Biotechnologies for TCR sequencing. Adaptive Biotechnologies carried out high-throughput TCR-beta CDR3 sequencing of genomic DNA for most patients. In the authors' own workflow: TCR sequencing data for 15 to 20 patients were retrieved from Adaptive's ImmunoSEQ software; a few other patients were processed with MiXCR and VDJtools. To correct CD4 versus CD8 sorting errors, sequences present in both subsets at a frequency ratio below 5:1 were removed. CDR3 nucleotide sequences shared between donor and recipient were removed because the origin of such sequences could not be assigned. To count as alloreactive, a clone needed at least 2-fold expansion over unstimulated cells and a minimum CFSE-low frequency of 0.002% (template counts) or 0.001% (read counts). Clones were considered mappable if detected in sequenced pre-transplant spleen, lymph node, or MLR CFSE-low populations of the donor or recipient. Cumulative frequency of alloreactive clones was calculated as a percentage of all sequences weighted by copy number. Here the immuneACCESS table is served through TCRdb, limited to in-frame sequences with V and J called. Missing clones are a known gap in these copies; in checked studies unresolved V genes cover under half, and the rest lacks a known reason. V and J calls and clone size come straight from that table; D and trimming were deduced from the DNA. Recorded for this sample are 90,000 to 150,000 clones; 85% to 95% of them occurred a single time. The ten biggest clones cover over 2.5% of the sample.

Read against the paper, the sample's time point label means: cells obtained before transplantation from donor or recipient. CD3+CD4+ and CD3+CD8+ populations were FACS-sorted from unstimulated pre-transplant donor and recipient cells taken from spleen or lymph nodes. Specimen: unstimulated CD8+ T cells sorted from spleen or lymph node cells, collected before intestinal transplant. The rearranged segments are TRBV25-1 and TRBJ2-5; the D gene cannot be resolved reliably. This clonotype originated in a human donor who received an intestinal transplant. The nucleotides are TGTGCCAGCAGTGAATATGTTATATATGACCCGGCGGCCGAGACCCAGTACTTC. It translates to CASSEYVIYDPAAETQYF.